This T cell receptor (beta chain) was retrieved from a study of human T cells and chemical hapten exposure. Germline CDR1 SGDLS, CDR2 YYNGEE. This CDR3 is 15 amino acids long. J was trimmed by 1 base and V by 4 bases; bases with no gene match: 4. Sample time point: patch test 1, 2 weeks after DPC sensitization. Treatment: therapeutic diphenylcyclopropenone sensitization with weekly scalp DPC. The sample holds many counts of this clonotype. TCRdb passed the RACE reads through MiXCR, listing each CDR3 protein once. The sample lists about 380,000 distinct CDR3 sequences, 4.8% occurring once. The source is a woman aged 45 to 65 with alopecia areata. Some clones in this sample may be carry-over from other donors' samples. Here the sequenced sample was whole blood, taken in connection with sensitization to the hapten diphenylcyclopropenone (DPC). The chain employs TRBV9 and TRBJ2-3, with TRBD2 matching 9 bases. The CDR3 DNA sequence: TGTGCCAGCAGCTCCATAGCGGGAGGCACAGATACGCAGTATTTT. The encoded protein is CASSSIAGGTDTQYF.